The next 30 T cell receptor beta chains were all read from a single sample in a study of beta chain features in type 1 diabetes. The sequenced template was cDNA made from the entire isolated RNA. TCRdb keeps only in-frame clones here, not all; method: immunoSEQ multiplex PCR. Of 680,000 or so clones listed, around a sixth are singletons. Sequenced sample: naive CD4+ T cells from blood. The receptors shown here come from a man younger than 35 in good health.

The chain is built from TRBV5-1 and TRBJ2-2, with 9 bases matching TRBD2. The germline V gene has CDR1 SGHRS and CDR2 YFSETQ. V gave up 2 bases and J gave up 2 bases; unmatched junction bases: 4. CDR3 size: 16 residues. As DNA, the CDR3 is TGCGCCAGCAGCTTAATAGCGGGAGATAACACCGGGGAGCTGTTTTTT. The encoded protein is CASSLIAGDNTGELFF. Complete variable domain (other parts from reference TRBV5-1 and TRBJ2-2): KAGVTQTPRYLIKTRGQQVTLSCSPISGHRSVSWYQQTPGQGLQFLFEYFSETQRNKGNFPGRFSGRQFSNSRSEMNVSTLELGDSALYLCASSLIAGDNTGELFFGEGSRLTVL.

In this sample, this clone turned up a few times. The V and J genes are TRBV4-2 and TRBJ2-1, with D unclear. Per germline, CDR1 LGHNA and CDR2 YNFKEQ. Trimming left V 0 bases short and J 11 bases short, with 23 bases between. The CDR3 consists of 17 residues. This CDR3 is CASSQEYTVTPSGKQFF. In DNA form, the CDR3 reads TGTGCCAGCAGCCAAGAATACACCGTCACCCCGAGTGGGAAGCAGTTCTTC.

The chain joins TRBV14 to TRBJ1-6, with 9 nucleotides matching TRBD1. Germline CDR1 is SGHDN and CDR2 is FVKESK. The J segment lost 0 bases and the V segment lost 5 bases, leaving 5 bases of the junction unmatched. This CDR3 comprises 17 residues. The CDR3 DNA reads as TGTGCCAGCAGCGGACAGGGGACGAGCTCCTATAATTCACCCCTCCACTTT. Translation gives CASSGQGTSSYNSPLHF.

This clone was recorded a few times. The V call is TRBV19, the J call TRBJ1-4, with 8 bases identical to TRBD1. The V gene end was trimmed by 10 bases and the J gene end by 8 bases; junction bases not matched to a gene: 9. This CDR3 spans 13 amino acids. The germline V gene encodes CDR1 LNHDA and CDR2 SQIVND (reference sequence). This CDR3 reads CATSDRVREKLFF. CDR3 coding DNA: TGTGCCACCTCGGACAGGGTGAGGGAAAAACTGTTTTTT.

In its sample, this clone was seen a few times. V usage is TRBV19 and J usage is TRBJ2-2; the D is unclear. V lost 4 bases, J lost 4 bases, and 10 bases lay in between. Germline values: CDR1 LNHDA, CDR2 SQIVND (reference sequence). The CDR3 sequence is 14 residues long. The CDR3 spells CASSNGRGTGELFF. DNA of the CDR3: TGTGCCAGTAGTAATGGTAGAGGCACCGGGGAGCTGTTTTTT.

This chain uses TRBV5-6 with TRBJ1-2, with 7 positions matching TRBD1. The CDR3 runs to 14 residues. Germline CDR1 reads SGHDT; CDR2 reads YYEEEE. The junction had 3 bases not matched to a gene; V was cut back by 0 bases and J by 4 bases. The CDR3 spells CASSLGDRVYGYTF. The CDR3 DNA is TGTGCCAGCAGCTTGGGGGACAGAGTCTATGGCTACACCTTC.

A remark on this clone: Other nucleotide sequences from this sample produce the same CDR3. Here the CDR3 DNA reads TGTGCCAGTCAGGGGCCTCCCTACAATGAGCAGTTCTTC. Residues: CASQGPPYNEQFF. The chain combines TRBV19 with TRBJ2-1, with D possibly TRBD1 on 6 matching bases. Germline V gene data show CDR1 as LNHDA and CDR2 as SQIVND (reference sequence). This CDR3 is 13 amino acids long. The V gene lost 8 bases and the J gene lost 2 bases, with 10 bases spanning the gap. Looking up the rest from reference TRBV19 and TRBJ2-1 gives the full variable domain: DGGITQSPKYLFRKEGQNVTLSCEQNLNHDAMYWYRQDPGQGLRLIYYSQIVNDFQKGDIAEGYSVSREKKESFPLTVTSAQKNPTAFYLCASQGPPYNEQFFGPGTRLTVL.

This clone has more than one count but fewer than ten. The chain combines TRBV7-9 with TRBJ2-3; 11 bases match TRBD2. V shed 8 bases, J shed 0 bases, and the junction held 7 bases outside the gene matches. Germline V lookup: CDR1 SEHNR, CDR2 FQNEAQ (reference sequence). This CDR3 has 16 residues. CDR3 DNA sequence: TGTGCCAGCGGCCCTGCTAGCGGGAGGAGCACAGATACGCAGTATTTT. Its protein is CASGPASGRSTDTQYF.

This clone appeared a few times. V usage is TRBV7-2 and J usage is TRBJ1-1; 10 bases map to TRBD1. The CDR3 runs 14 residues. V was pared by 6 bases and J by 7 bases, with 8 bases of the junction left unmatched. Germline V gives CDR1 SGHTA, CDR2 FQGNSA. The CDR3 coding sequence is TGTGCCAGCAGGCCCGACAGGGGGCAGGGTGAAGCTTTCTTT. This codes for CASRPDRGQGEAFF.

This clone showed up just a few times. The chain carries TRBV5-6 and TRBJ2-5; 8 positions match TRBD1. The CDR3 spans 15 residues. In germline, CDR1 is SGHDT, CDR2 YYEEEE. With 1 base clipped from V and 4 bases from J, the junction kept 6 bases outside the gene matches. In DNA, the CDR3 is TGTGCCAGCAGCTTGCAACAGGGGGTTGGAGAGACCCAGTACTTC. Translation gives CASSLQQGVGETQYF.

This clone was found a few times. In nucleotides, the CDR3 is TGTGCCAGCAGTTTCCGCAGATTGAACACTGAAGCTTTCTTT. This sequence encodes CASSFRRLNTEAFF. This rearrangement joins TRBV28 to TRBJ1-1, with D unclear. Germline CDR1 is MDHEN and CDR2 is SYDVKM. Trimming removed 3 bases at V and 0 bases at J, with 8 bases between. The CDR3 loop spans 14 amino acids. Supplemented by reference TRBV28 and TRBJ1-1, the full variable domain reads DVKVTQSSRYLVKRTGEKVFLECVQDMDHENMFWYRQDPGLGLRLIYFSYDVKMKEKGDIPEGYSVSREKKERFSLILESASTNQTSMYLCASSFRRLNTEAFFGQGTRLTVV.

This clone was counted a few times. V usage is TRBV15 and J usage is TRBJ2-3; perhaps D is TRBD1 or TRBD2 (6 bases each). The length of the CDR3 is 15 residues. The germline V and J ends were trimmed by 0 bases and 5 bases, with 12 bases remaining between them. Germline loops: CDR1 LNHNV, CDR2 YYDKDF (reference sequence). The CDR3 region is CATSRDGGGGDTQYF. As DNA, the CDR3 is TGTGCCACCAGCAGAGACGGCGGAGGGGGAGATACGCAGTATTTT.

Concerning this clone itself: This sample includes further DNA sequences coding for the same CDR3. V and J are TRBV6-5 and TRBJ1-6, with D unresolved. CDR1 and CDR2 from the germline V gene are MNHEY and SVGAGI. The CDR3 length is 13 residues. The V gene lost 0 bases and the J gene lost 6 bases, with 3 bases spanning the gap. CDR3: CASSYSGNSPLHF. The CDR3 nucleotides are TGTGCCAGCAGTTACTCGGGTAATTCACCCCTCCACTTT.

J is TRBJ1-4 and V is TRBV15; D remains ambiguous. Per the germline V gene, CDR1 is LNHNV and CDR2 is YYDKDF (reference sequence). The CDR3 length is 14 residues. The V and J ends lost 0 bases and 8 bases respectively, with 10 bases between them. CDR3 DNA: TGTGCCACCAGCAGAGAAGTAGCGGGCGAAAAACTGTTTTTT. Translation gives CATSREVAGEKLFF.

The rearrangement joins TRBV9 to TRBJ2-7, with a possible D match to TRBD1 (6 bases). Trimming removed 4 bases at V and 1 base at J, with 18 bases between. The CDR3 runs to 16 residues. Germline CDR1 reads SGDLS; CDR2 reads YYNGEE. Here the CDR3 DNA reads TGTGCCAGCAGCCTCAGTTGGGACACAGGATCCTACGAGCAGTACTTC. It encodes CASSLSWDTGSYEQYF.

A few counts support this clone. The V gene is TRBV6-6, the J gene TRBJ1-2; 7 bases line up with TRBD1. With V trimmed by 8 bases and J by 6 bases, 12 bases remained unmatched. CDR3 length: 14 residues. Germline-derived CDR1 and CDR2 are MNHNY and SVGAGI (reference sequence). CDR3 nucleotides: TGTGCCAGCGGTAACCGCCAGGGGGTCCATGGCTACACCTTC. This gives the protein CASGNRQGVHGYTF.

This clone has just a few counts. The chain links TRBV7-2 to TRBJ2-3; TRBD2 aligns across 11 bases. After removal of 5 bases from V and 7 bases from J, the junction contained 14 bases not matched to a gene. This CDR3 region has 17 residues. The germline gives CDR1 SGHTA, CDR2 FQGNSA. The CDR3 sequence: CASSAVSAASGRNTQYF. The CDR3 coding sequence is TGTGCCAGCAGCGCGGTCTCGGCGGCTAGCGGGAGGAATACGCAGTATTTT.

The CDR3 loop is CSGTFLQGESSGNTIYF. The CDR3 DNA reads as TGCAGCGGCACCTTCTTACAGGGGGAATCCTCTGGAAACACCATATATTTT. The chain joins TRBV29-1 to TRBJ1-3; the match to TRBD1 covers 8 bases. In germline, CDR1 is SQVTM, CDR2 ANQGSEA. CDR3 size: 17 residues. The ends lost 7 bases at V and 0 bases at J; junction bases unmatched: 14. The full variable domain, its missing parts supplied by reference TRBV29-1 and TRBJ1-3, is SAVISQKPSRDICQRGTSLTIQCQVDSQVTMMFWYRQQPGQSLTLIATANQGSEATYESGFVIDKFPISRPNLTFSTLTVSNMSPEDSSIYLCSGTFLQGESSGNTIYFGEGSWLTVV.

The chain employs TRBV6-6 and TRBJ1-1, with D uncertain. Trimming removed 7 bases from V and 0 bases from J, with 9 bases in between. Germline V CDR1 and CDR2: MNHNY, SVGAGI (reference sequence). The CDR3 is 13 amino acids. The CDR3 bases are TGTGCCAGCATCGAGAATTTGAACACTGAAGCTTTCTTT. Protein sequence: CASIENLNTEAFF.

The chain links TRBV6-6 to TRBJ1-5; D gene ambiguous. Germline-derived CDR1 and CDR2 are MNHNY and SVGAGI (reference sequence). CDR3 size: 15 residues. The V gene lost 0 bases and the J gene lost 4 bases, with 10 bases spanning the gap. CDR3: CASSYSSGDNQPQHF. The CDR3 nucleotides are TGTGCCAGCAGTTACTCGTCCGGGGATAATCAGCCCCAGCATTTT.

V usage is TRBV7-3 and J usage is TRBJ1-5; D is uncertain. The germline V gene has CDR1 SGHTA and CDR2 FQGTGA. The CDR3 spans 15 residues. The V end lost 3 bases, the J end lost 1 base, and 10 bases lay between the germline ends. CDR3 DNA sequence: TGTGCCAGCAGCTTTAAGGGAGGGAGCAATCAGCCCCAGCATTTT. Protein sequence: CASSFKGGSNQPQHF.

This clone was seen a few times. The V and J genes are TRBV6-5 and TRBJ1-2, with D maybe TRBD1 (5 bases). The V end lost 2 bases, the J end lost 8 bases, and 18 bases lay between the germline ends. CDR3 length: 15 residues. Germline V CDR1 and CDR2: MNHEY, SVGAGI. The DNA of the CDR3 is TGTGCCAGCAGTTACGGGACCTCAGGGAGGAGGGGCTACACCTTC. It yields the protein CASSYGTSGRRGYTF.

This clone was detected only a few times. CDR3 DNA sequence: TGTGCCAGCAGCTTGGGTGGGCGGCAAGAGACCCAGTACTTC. This gives the protein CASSLGGRQETQYF. This sequence joins TRBV5-4 and TRBJ2-5; D gene uncertain. V was shortened by 0 bases and J by 2 bases, with 8 bases between the two germline ends. The CDR3 covers 14 residues. Per the germline V gene, CDR1 is SGHNT and CDR2 is YYREEE (reference sequence). Full variable domain (missing parts from reference TRBV5-4 and TRBJ2-5): ETGVTQSPTHLIKTRGQQVTLRCSSQSGHNTVSWYQQALGQGPQFIFQYYREEENGRGNFPPRFSGLQFPNYSSELNVNALELDDSALYLCASSLGGRQETQYFGPGTRLLVL.

This clone was observed a few times. The rearrangement joins TRBV18 to TRBJ2-7; TRBD2 is a possible D gene (6 bases). Trimming stripped 6 bases from V and 6 bases from J, with 12 bases between. CDR3 length: 12 amino acids. Germline loops: CDR1 KGHSH, CDR2 LQKENI. For the CDR3, the DNA is TGTGCCAGCTCCCTCCAGGAGGGCGAGCAGTACTTC. Its translation is CASSLQEGEQYF.

This clone was recorded a few times. The rearrangement uses TRBV28 and TRBJ2-7; D remains unclear. V was clipped by 6 bases and J by 2 bases, with 14 bases between them. The CDR3 has 14 residues. Germline CDR1 and CDR2: MDHEN and SYDVKM. Here the CDR3 DNA reads TGTGCCAGCAGAGACCAAGGGCGCCCCTACGAGCAGTACTTC. It specifies CASRDQGRPYEQYF. Using reference TRBV28 and TRBJ2-7 for the parts outside the CDR3, the full variable domain is DVKVTQSSRYLVKRTGEKVFLECVQDMDHENMFWYRQDPGLGLRLIYFSYDVKMKEKGDIPEGYSVSREKKERFSLILESASTNQTSMYLCASRDQGRPYEQYFGPGTRLTVT.

The chain couples TRBV5-4 to TRBJ2-5, with D unclear. The CDR3 is 14 amino acids. Germline V gene data show CDR1 as SGHNT and CDR2 as YYREEE (reference sequence). Trimming left V 1 base short and J 1 base short, with 8 bases between. CDR3 residues: CASSLFVSQETQYF. The DNA for the CDR3 is TGTGCCAGCAGCTTGTTCGTCAGCCAAGAGACCCAGTACTTC.

This clone came up many times. This sequence joins TRBV7-2 and TRBJ2-4, with D possibly matching TRBD2 (5 bases). The germline gives CDR1 SGHTA, CDR2 FQGNSA. The ends were cut back, 3 bases at V and 6 bases at J, with 18 bases in the middle. This CDR3 is 16 amino acids long. CDR3 nucleotide sequence: TGTGCCAGCAGCTTGTCCCTCCTTCGTGGGAGAAACATTCAGTACTTC. Amino acids: CASSLSLLRGRNIQYF.

V usage is TRBV7-2 and J usage is TRBJ1-2; 8 bases agree with TRBD1. Germline V lookup: CDR1 SGHTA, CDR2 FQGNSA. The V gene end was trimmed by 5 bases and the J gene end by 4 bases; junction bases not matched to a gene: 6. This CDR3 has 14 amino acids. The CDR3 sequence is CASSPQGARYGYTF. DNA of the CDR3: TGTGCCAGCAGCCCCCAGGGGGCGCGCTATGGCTACACCTTC.

The chain combines TRBV6-5 with TRBJ2-5; D is possibly TRBD1 (5 bases). This CDR3 comprises 12 residues. Germline CDR1 and CDR2: MNHEY and SVGAGI. V was shortened by 4 bases and J by 7 bases, with 10 bases between the two germline ends. CDR3 DNA sequence: TGTGCCAGCAGTTTCACAAGGGGGACCCAGTACTTC. This gives the protein CASSFTRGTQYF.

The table lists this clone with a few counts. The CDR3 loop reads CASTTPGGDAAFF. The CDR3 nucleotides are TGTGCCAGCACCACACCGGGGGGGGATGCGGCTTTCTTT. The genes are TRBV6-5 and TRBJ1-1, with a tentative D call TRBD1 (5 bases). V dropped 7 bases and J dropped 11 bases, with 20 bases sitting between them. Germline V CDR1 and CDR2: MNHEY, SVGAGI. The CDR3 consists of 13 residues.